This T cell receptor (beta chain) was recovered during a study of monozygotic twins with inflammatory bowel disease. TCRdb reanalyzed the 5' RACE reads and collapses them to one entry per CDR3 protein, without DNA. The repertoire table contains some 150,000 distinct CDR3 sequences. The source is a human donor with ulcerative colitis or Crohn's disease, or a healthy co-twin of an affected twin (not recorded which). What was sequenced was blood.

The chain's CDR3 is CASSGNDGYTF. This chain uses TRBV2 with TRBJ1-2. Germline-derived CDR1 and CDR2 are SNHLY and FYNNEI. This CDR3 is 11 amino acids long.